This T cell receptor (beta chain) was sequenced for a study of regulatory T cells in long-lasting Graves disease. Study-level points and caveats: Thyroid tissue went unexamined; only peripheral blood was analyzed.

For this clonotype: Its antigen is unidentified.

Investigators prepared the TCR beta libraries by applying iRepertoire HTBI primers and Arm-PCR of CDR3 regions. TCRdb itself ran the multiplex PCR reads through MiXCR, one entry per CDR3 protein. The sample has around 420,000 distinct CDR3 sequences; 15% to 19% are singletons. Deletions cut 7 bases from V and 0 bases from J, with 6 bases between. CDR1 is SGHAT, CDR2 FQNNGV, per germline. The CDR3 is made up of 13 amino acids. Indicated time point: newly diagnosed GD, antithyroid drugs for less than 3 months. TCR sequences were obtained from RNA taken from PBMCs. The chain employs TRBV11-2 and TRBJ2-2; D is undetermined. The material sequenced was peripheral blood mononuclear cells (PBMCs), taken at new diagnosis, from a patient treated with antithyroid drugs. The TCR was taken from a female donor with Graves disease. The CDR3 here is CASTAANTGELFF. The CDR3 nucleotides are TGTGCCAGCACTGCAGCGAACACCGGGGAGCTGTTTTTT.